The subject of this entry is one T cell receptor (beta chain). No cognate antigen has been identified for it. It has no much larger one-base neighbor in the sample; base qualities were not kept. Each donor gave one peripheral blood draw, averaging approximately 0.11 L, which was collected into heparinised tubes. A BD FACSAria II was used to sort naive, central memory, regulatory and stem cell-like memory CD4+ T cells with a panel that included CD45RO, CCR7, CD25, CD127, CD95 and CD27. Every sorted population had a purity above 95%. Right away, PBMCs were isolated by Lymphoprep density gradient centrifugation and were stained directly, with no culture step. Samples were stained and sorted in pairs, with one healthy donor and one patient per experiment, so that batch effects were minimized. Trimming at the junction amounts to 5 bases on V and 4 bases on J, and the germline ends lie 6 bases apart. The CDR3 runs 12 residues from the cysteine to the phenylalanine. This entry keeps only the CDR3 DNA: 36 bases, framed from base 1. From the germline V gene, CDR1 is MDHEN and CDR2 is SYDVKM.

The sample originates from a study of beta chain features in type 1 diabetes (dated by TCRdb to 2016 to 2019). For the study in its entirety: No differences in mean age, gender distribution, total cell number or subset yield were found between patients and healthy donors. The study compared TCRB repertoires of sorted circulating CD4+ T cell subsets between recently diagnosed type 1 diabetes patients and matched healthy donors. Naive and central memory subsets were obtained from all 30 or so donors, but regulatory and stem cell-like memory subsets were isolated from only 8 patients and 8 healthy donors. A total of roughly 99,000,000 sorted cells were examined across all samples, and the number of cells per subset was strongly correlated with RNA yield. The research as a whole found: Patients with type 1 diabetes made fewer insertions and deleted more nucleotides at VDJ recombination sites, implying thymic rearrangement abnormalities. Sequencing cDNA rather than genomic DNA could over-represent highly expressing activated cells, although activation and CD3 levels did not differ between groups. PCR might favor shorter templates, but patient and control samples were amplified and corrected together, so any skew would affect both groups equally. Type 1 diabetes patients showed a moderate but significant shortening of TCRB CDR3 length in all four CD4+ subsets. HLA sub-analyses involved small numbers of individuals, so any influence of HLA type on TCRB rearrangement remained unresolved. Naive, central memory and regulatory TCRB repertoires appeared to be more similar among patients than among healthy donors.

All of the isolated RNA was reverse transcribed with the High Capacity cDNA Reverse Transcription Kit, so expressed TCRB transcripts were sequenced. Deep immunoSEQ sequencing was performed on naive, central memory and regulatory T cell samples, with an average of around 3.4 million total reads per sample. After sorted cells were lysed in RLT buffer, RNA was extracted with DNase-treated RNeasy Micro or Mini kits, with the choice depending on cell number. Each cell subset was processed separately to prevent cross-contamination, with patient and healthy donor samples processed together. The immunoSEQ multiplex PCR was used to amplify TCRB sequences from cDNA, generating 87-bp fragments that spanned the CDR3 region. The amplicons were sequenced using the Illumina HiSeq platform. As for the authors' bioinformatics: PCR bias was corrected computationally using synthetic template baselines, and reads within Hamming distance 2 were collapsed, with unmergeable singletons discarded. Reads were aligned against IMGT so that V, D and J genes, CDR3 length and insertions or deletions at six rearrangement sites could be assigned. Within each subset, clonotype counts were normalized to sorted cell number, and only after that were true diversity and Gini coefficients computed with the tcR R package. Repertoire sharing was quantified using the overlap coefficient calculated on TCRB nucleotide sequences. As a proxy for the pre-selection repertoire, out-of-frame TCRB sequences from naive cells were analyzed. In its TCRdb copy, this immuneACCESS table keeps in-frame sequences only and misses some clones. Where compared with another copy, unresolved V genes explain less than half of these, and the others have no known cause. V, J and clone size are taken as reported in that table, and D and trimming were inferred from the DNA itself. The sample contains 900,000 or so clones, around a sixth of them found a single time. 0.023% of the sample is in the top ten clones.

The sample was naive CD4+ T cells from blood. Taken with the paper, the label for cell subset or site translates to: true naive CD4+ T cells. The origin of this receptor is a woman under 30 in good health. The rearrangement combines TRBV28 with TRBJ1-5, with a tentative D gene TRBD1 over 6 matching bases. The CDR3 is CASSTGNQPQHF. The DNA is TGTGCCAGCAGTACAGGGAATCAGCCCCAGCATTTT.